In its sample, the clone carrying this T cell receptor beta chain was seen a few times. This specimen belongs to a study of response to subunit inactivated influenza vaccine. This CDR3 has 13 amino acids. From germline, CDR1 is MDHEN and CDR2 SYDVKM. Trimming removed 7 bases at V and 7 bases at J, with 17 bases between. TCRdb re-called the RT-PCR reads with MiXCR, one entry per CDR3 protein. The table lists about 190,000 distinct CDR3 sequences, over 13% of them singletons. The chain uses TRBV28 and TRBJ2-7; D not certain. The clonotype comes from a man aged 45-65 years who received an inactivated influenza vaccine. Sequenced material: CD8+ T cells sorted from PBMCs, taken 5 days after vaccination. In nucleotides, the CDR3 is TGTGCCAGCACTCCAAATTCCTGGTCGGAGCAGTACTTC. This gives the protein CASTPNSWSEQYF.